This T cell receptor (beta chain) came from a study of T cells in Graves' hyperthyroidism and ophthalmopathy. Germline assignment: CDR1 MGHRA and CDR2 YSYEKL. The CDR3 sequence is 13 residues long. V lost 6 bases and J lost 8, with 11 bases in between. RNA transcripts were the template for amplifying TCR beta CDR3 regions. HTBI primers were used for first-round RT-PCR of the TCR CDR3. TCRdb reprocessed the multiplex PCR reads via MiXCR and lists one record per CDR3 protein. The data show roughly 100,000 distinct CDR3 sequences, about 45% seen once. The sequence was collected from a middle-aged man with Graves' hyperthyroidism. Sequencing was done on a sample of blood. V is TRBV4-1 and J is TRBJ1-6; D is unresolved. The CDR3 DNA is TGCGCCAGCAGTCTAACTACCGATTCACCCCTCCACTTT. Its translation is CASSLTTDSPLHF.